Shown below are 27 T cell receptor beta chains from a single sample sequenced in a study of T cells in Graves' hyperthyroidism and ophthalmopathy. There were TCR beta CDR3 regions amplified from RNA transcripts. The HTBI primer set was used in a first-round RT-PCR of the TCR CDR3. TCRdb called the multiplex PCR reads again in MiXCR, with one record for every CDR3 protein. The data contain approximately 700,000 distinct CDR3 sequences, 16% of them singletons. The sample taken for sequencing was blood. The source is a man younger than 35 with Graves' hyperthyroidism.

This clonotype was recorded many times. The chain joins TRBV7-3 to TRBJ2-3, with D possibly called TRBD1 or TRBD2 (5 bases each). Trimming stripped 3 bases from V and 2 bases from J, with 9 bases between. There are 14 residues in the CDR3. CDR1 and CDR2 from the germline V gene are SGHTA and FQGTGA. The CDR3 protein is CASSLGRTTDTQYF. CDR3 nucleotide sequence: TGTGCCAGCAGCTTGGGACGGACCACAGATACGCAGTATTTT.

V is TRBV19 and J is TRBJ1-1, with D perhaps TRBD1 (5 bases). The length of the CDR3 is 14 residues. Germline CDR1 is LNHDA and CDR2 is SQIVND (reference sequence). Trimming pared 3 bases from V and 5 bases from J, leaving 13 bases between. The CDR3 sequence is CASSIGFGGTEAFF. The CDR3, as DNA: TGTGCCAGTAGTATTGGGTTTGGGGGTACTGAAGCTTTCTTT.

This clonotype was seen only a few times. The rearrangement joins TRBV27 to TRBJ2-1, with 9 bases matching TRBD1. V was clipped by 6 bases and J by 5 bases; unmatched bases: 11. This CDR3 is built from 16 residues. CDR1 MNHEY and CDR2 SMNVEV come from the germline V gene (reference sequence). The DNA of the CDR3 is TGTGCCAGCAGCGCAATCCGGGACAGGGACAACAATGAGCAGTTCTTC. Residues: CASSAIRDRDNNEQFF.

The rearrangement joins TRBV27 to TRBJ2-2, with 11 positions matching TRBD2. The CDR3 length is 15 residues. Germline V gives CDR1 MNHEY, CDR2 SMNVEV (reference sequence). The V gene end was trimmed by 6 bases and the J gene end by 5 bases; junction bases not matched to a gene: 5. CDR3 amino acids: CASRGLAVDTGELFF. CDR3 sequence (DNA): TGTGCCAGCAGGGGACTAGCGGTAGATACCGGGGAGCTGTTTTTT.

This clonotype was counted between two and nine times. V is TRBV20-1 and J is TRBJ2-7, with 12 nucleotides matching TRBD2. Germline lookup yields CDR1 DFQATT and CDR2 SNEGSKA (reference sequence). The CDR3 spans 16 residues. Trimming took 6 bases from V and 6 from J; bases not matched to a gene: 15. For the CDR3, the DNA is TGCAGTGCAGGAGACCGACTAGCGGGAGTGTCTAGCGAGCAGTACTTC. Protein: CSAGDRLAGVSSEQYF.

Concerning this clonotype itself: The final CDR3 position lacks the conserved phenylalanine or tryptophan, pointing to a likely read error. The V gene is TRBV20-1, the J gene TRBJ2-1; D is unresolved. Gene TRBJ2-7 matches the end of the DNA better, so the J call may be wrong. The CDR3 sequence is 13 residues long. Germline CDR1 reads DFQATT; CDR2 reads SNEGSKA (reference sequence). The CDR3 loop reads CSARDSDYNEQYL. In DNA, the CDR3 is TGCAGTGCTAGAGATTCGGATTACAATGAGCAGTACCTC.

In this sample, this clonotype turned up many times. This chain uses TRBV7-8 with TRBJ1-2, with 7 bases aligning to TRBD1. From germline, CDR1 is SGHVS and CDR2 FQNEAQ. The CDR3 is 15 amino acids. Trimming removed 0 bases from V and 1 base from J; junction bases left unmatched: 2. The DNA for the CDR3 is TGTGCCAGCAGCTTAGCAGGGGGCATTAACTATGGCTACACCTTC. Amino acid sequence: CASSLAGGINYGYTF.

The sample holds many counts of this clonotype. The chain links TRBV2 to TRBJ2-1, with TRBD2 matching 13 bases. The germline V gene has CDR1 SNHLY and CDR2 FYNNEI. The trim removed 3 bases at V and 0 bases at J, leaving 8 bases unmatched. CDR3 length equals 19 residues. The chain's CDR3 is CASSDGGTSGASSYNEQFF. The CDR3 DNA is TGTGCCAGCAGTGATGGGGGGACTAGCGGGGCCAGCTCCTACAATGAGCAGTTCTTC.

The chain uses TRBV28 and TRBJ2-7, with D unresolved. CDR3 length equals 14 residues. Germline V gene lookup returns CDR1 MDHEN and CDR2 SYDVKM. V lost 5 bases to trimming and J lost 1 base, with 12 bases between them. The CDR3 spells CASSIKGRSYEQYF. In DNA, the CDR3 is TGTGCCAGCAGTATTAAAGGGCGGTCCTACGAGCAGTACTTC.

The CDR3 DNA reads as TGCAGTGTCAGGGACCTGGAGGGCCAGCCCCAGCATTTT. It codes for CSVRDLEGQPQHF. This rearrangement joins TRBV20-1 to TRBJ1-5, with D possibly matching TRBD1 (5 bases). V lost 7 bases to trimming and J lost 7 bases, with 17 bases between them. This CDR3 contains 13 residues. CDR1 and CDR2 (germline): DFQATT, SNEGSKA (reference sequence).

This clonotype has a handful of counts. The chain links TRBV24-1 to TRBJ2-3; no reliable D call. This CDR3 spans 12 amino acids. Trimming removed 7 bases from V and 3 bases from J, with 7 bases in between. Germline CDR1 KGHDR, CDR2 SFDVKD. The CDR3 DNA is TGTGCCACCAGCCACAGTACAGATACGCAGTATTTT. This encodes CATSHSTDTQYF.

There are a few counts of this clonotype. The chain joins TRBV28 to TRBJ2-7, with D unresolved. This CDR3 has 17 residues. Trimming cost V 5 bases and J 0 bases, with 20 bases left between them. Germline CDR1 is MDHEN and CDR2 is SYDVKM. The CDR3 is CASSHLLRLSDSYEQYF. In DNA, the CDR3 is TGTGCCAGCAGTCACCTTCTTCGGCTAAGCGACTCCTACGAGCAGTACTTC.

The chain uses TRBV5-1 and TRBJ2-1, with D perhaps matching TRBD1 (5 bases). Germline lookup yields CDR1 SGHRS and CDR2 YFSETQ. The germline V and J ends were trimmed by 4 bases and 8 bases, with 16 bases remaining between them. The CDR3 is 14 amino acids. The CDR3: CASSPGRIGDEQFF. DNA for the CDR3: TGCGCCAGCAGCCCCGGACGGATAGGGGATGAGCAGTTCTTC. The whole variable domain, filled in from reference TRBV5-1 and TRBJ2-1, reads KAGVTQTPRYLIKTRGQQVTLSCSPISGHRSVSWYQQTPGQGLQFLFEYFSETQRNKGNFPGRFSGRQFSNSRSEMNVSTLELGDSALYLCASSPGRIGDEQFFGPGTRLTVL.

Many counts were recorded for this clonotype. The chain combines TRBV7-3 with TRBJ2-2; D tentatively reads TRBD1 or TRBD2 (5 bases each). Per the germline V gene, CDR1 is SGHTA and CDR2 is FQGTGA. Trimming removed 1 base at V and 7 bases at J, with 19 bases between. This CDR3 comprises 17 residues. The CDR3 loop reads CASSLSSSRGRGGELFF. The DNA for the CDR3 is TGTGCCAGCAGCTTAAGCTCCTCTCGGGGCCGTGGCGGGGAGCTGTTTTTT.

There are a few counts of this clonotype. The chain couples TRBV6-2 or TRBV6-3 to TRBJ2-5; D is ambiguous. This CDR3 spans 12 amino acids. From germline, CDR1 is MNHEY and CDR2 SVGEGT. V lost 6 bases, J lost 1 base, and 6 bases lay in between. CDR3 protein: CASRPLQETQYF. The CDR3 bases are TGTGCCAGCAGACCACTCCAAGAGACCCAGTACTTC.

This clonotype was recorded many times. The rearrangement uses TRBV7-3 and TRBJ2-5, with D tentatively TRBD2 (6 bases). The ends were cut back, 2 bases at V and 2 bases at J, with 12 bases in the middle. The CDR3 length is 15 residues. Germline V lookup: CDR1 SGHTA, CDR2 FQGTGA. CDR3 sequence reads: CASSLAGSWQETQYF. The CDR3 region has the DNA TGTGCCAGCAGCTTAGCGGGATCTTGGCAAGAGACCCAGTACTTC.

This clonotype was recorded at least ten times. The gene calls are TRBV5-6 and TRBJ1-1; weak D call: TRBD1 (5 bases). The length of the CDR3 is 13 residues. The V gene lost 5 bases and the J gene lost 1 base, with 9 bases spanning the gap. From germline, CDR1 is SGHDT and CDR2 YYEEEE. DNA of the CDR3: TGTGCCAGCAGATCGGGGCCGAACACTGAAGCTTTCTTT. Translated: CASRSGPNTEAFF.

This clonotype was detected ten times or more. The rearrangement joins TRBV2 to TRBJ2-2; D gene uncertain. This CDR3 has 15 residues. Germline V lookup: CDR1 SNHLY, CDR2 FYNNEI. Deletions cut 2 bases from V and 1 base from J, with 8 bases between. This CDR3 reads CASSEIGQNTGELFF. In DNA, the CDR3 is TGTGCCAGCAGTGAAATAGGCCAGAACACCGGGGAGCTGTTTTTT.

This clonotype has at least ten counts. The chain is built from TRBV7-8 and TRBJ2-2; D is uncertain. V lost 5 bases and J lost 1, with 11 bases in between. Germline lookup yields CDR1 SGHVS and CDR2 FQNEAQ. CDR3 size: 15 residues. The CDR3 protein is CASSPGRLNTGELFF. CDR3 nucleotide sequence: TGTGCCAGCAGCCCGGGCAGGCTGAACACCGGGGAGCTGTTTTTT.

This clonotype was observed at least ten times. The chain combines TRBV18 with TRBJ1-1, with a weak D call TRBD1 (6 bases). V lost 1 base and J lost 0, with 9 bases in between. The germline V gene encodes CDR1 KGHSH and CDR2 LQKENI. The CDR3 has 15 residues. The CDR3 nucleotides read TGTGCCAGCTCACCACAGGGGGGTATGAACACTGAAGCTTTCTTT. Translation gives CASSPQGGMNTEAFF.

Notes on this clonotype: The conserved final phenylalanine or tryptophan is absent from the CDR3, which likely points to a read error. The gene calls are TRBV6-1 and TRBJ1-2; D may be TRBD1 (5 bases). V lost 3 bases to trimming and J lost 8 bases, with 16 bases between them. The germline V gene has CDR1 MNHNS and CDR2 SASEGT. This CDR3 is 14 amino acids long. The CDR3 reads CASSEARATLGYTL. In DNA form, the CDR3 reads TGTGCCAGCAGTGAGGCCAGGGCGACCCTCGGCTACACCCTC.

Only a few counts were recorded for this clonotype. This chain links TRBV29-1 with TRBJ2-7; possible D gene TRBD1, 6 bases. V shed 5 bases and J shed 0 bases, with 8 bases lying between them. The CDR3 runs 12 residues. Germline values: CDR1 SQVTM, CDR2 ANQGSEA. The CDR3 region is CSVQGLSYEQYF. In nucleotides, the CDR3 is TGCAGCGTTCAGGGGCTCTCCTACGAGCAGTACTTC.

The table lists this clonotype with many counts. The CDR3 DNA reads as TGTGCCAGCAGCATATACCGGGACAGGGTCTACTTC. It specifies CASSIYRDRVYF. This sequence joins TRBV7-2 and TRBJ2-7; 9 bases match TRBD1. CDR1 SGHTA and CDR2 FQGNSA come from the germline V gene. The CDR3 has 12 residues. V lost 5 bases, J lost 13 bases, and 9 bases stayed unmatched.

This clonotype was detected many times. This chain joins TRBV2 and TRBJ2-1; D is perhaps TRBD2 (6 bases). With 3 bases removed from V and 7 bases from J, the gap between germline ends came to 16 bases. The CDR3 has 15 amino acids. The germline V gene encodes CDR1 SNHLY and CDR2 FYNNEI. CDR3 amino acids: CASSDVGTPLNEQFF. The CDR3, as DNA: TGTGCCAGCAGTGATGTTGGGACTCCCTTAAATGAGCAGTTCTTC.

V gene TRBV7-8 combines with J gene TRBJ1-4; D is uncertain. Germline CDR1 is SGHVS and CDR2 is FQNEAQ. The CDR3 spans 15 residues. The germline V and J ends were trimmed by 2 bases and 6 bases, with 13 bases remaining between them. The CDR3 DNA reads TGTGCCAGCAGCTTATTGTACAGCGAGGATGAAAAACTGTTTTTT. Its protein product is CASSLLYSEDEKLFF.

This clonotype was seen just once. This rearrangement joins TRBV5-1 to TRBJ2-3; 8 bases line up with TRBD1. Germline CDR1 and CDR2: SGHRS and YFSETQ. V gave up 2 bases and J gave up 5 bases; unmatched junction bases: 7. The CDR3 length is 15 residues. The CDR3 bases are TGCGCCAGCAGCTTAGAAGGACAGGGATTAGATACGCAGTATTTT. It translates to CASSLEGQGLDTQYF. The variable domain in full, with the rest retrieved from reference TRBV5-1 and TRBJ2-3, is KAGVTQTPRYLIKTRGQQVTLSCSPISGHRSVSWYQQTPGQGLQFLFEYFSETQRNKGNFPGRFSGRQFSNSRSEMNVSTLELGDSALYLCASSLEGQGLDTQYFGPGTRLTVL.

The CDR3 loop reads CASSPGRQLTYEQYF. The CDR3 DNA reads as TGTGCCAGCAGCCCGGGACGTCAACTAACCTACGAGCAGTACTTC. The rearrangement joins TRBV5-5 to TRBJ2-7, with D possibly called TRBD1 or TRBD2 (5 bases each). With 4 bases removed from V and 2 bases from J, the gap between germline ends came to 16 bases. The CDR3 contains 15 residues. In germline, CDR1 is SGHKS, CDR2 YYEKEE (reference sequence).